Below are 15 T cell receptor beta chains sequenced from a single sample in a study of glioma-infiltrating T cells. TCR alpha and beta CDR3 regions were amplified from RNA using iRepertoire nested multiplex PCR. TCRdb redid the calling of the multiplex PCR reads with MiXCR, one entry per CDR3 protein. The sample comprises tens of thousands of distinct CDR3 sequences, around 37% of which are singletons, and roughly two fifths rests with the top ten. What was sequenced was glioma tissue, nonneoplastic brain tissue, or PBMCs (not recorded which). These receptors originate from a human donor with low-grade glioma or glioblastoma, undergoing nonglioma brain surgery, or in good health (not recorded which).

Many counts were recorded for this clonotype. CDR3: CASSFLKTNYGTEAFF. For the CDR3, the DNA is TGTGCCAGCAGTTTCCTTAAGACAAACTATGGGACTGAAGCTTTCTTT. This chain connects TRBV27 to TRBJ1-1; no clear D gene. V shed 3 bases and J shed 5 bases, with 19 bases lying between them. Germline CDR1 and CDR2: MNHEY and SMNVEV (reference sequence). The CDR3 is 16 residues long.

V gene TRBV7-2 combines with J gene TRBJ2-1; D remains ambiguous. The CDR3 has 14 amino acids. The germline V and J ends were trimmed by 2 bases and 5 bases, with 10 bases remaining between them. Germline values: CDR1 SGHTA, CDR2 FQGNSA. The CDR3 DNA is TGTGCCAGCAGCTTATTTTCCACTAACAATGAGCAGTTCTTC. Its translation is CASSLFSTNNEQFF.

The table lists this clonotype with many counts. The V and J genes are TRBV19 and TRBJ2-3; 11 bases line up with TRBD2. Germline V CDR1 and CDR2: LNHDA, SQIVND (reference sequence). V lost 5 bases and J lost 3; bases outside the gene matches: 4. This CDR3 comprises 15 residues. The CDR3 spells CASSVTSGRTDTQYF. The CDR3 DNA sequence: TGTGCCAGTAGTGTCACTAGCGGGAGAACAGATACGCAGTATTTT. The whole variable domain, remainder taken from reference TRBV19 and TRBJ2-3, is DGGITQSPKYLFRKEGQNVTLSCEQNLNHDAMYWYRQDPGQGLRLIYYSQIVNDFQKGDIAEGYSVSREKKESFPLTVTSAQKNPTAFYLCASSVTSGRTDTQYFGPGTRLTVL.

With regard to this clonotype: This may come from a read error, since a much larger clone is one base off. No conserved phenylalanine or tryptophan is present at the end of the CDR3, so a read error is the likely explanation. The chain has TRBV11-2 and TRBJ1-2; D is ambiguous. The V end lost 5 bases, the J end lost 5 bases, and 15 bases lay between the germline ends. CDR1 SGHAT and CDR2 FQNNGV come from the germline V gene. The CDR3 is made up of 14 amino acids. The CDR3: CASSPGLGLYGYTS. The DNA for the CDR3 is TGTGCCAGCAGCCCTGGGTTGGGCCTATATGGCTACACCTCC.

This clonotype was seen only once. This CDR3 fails to terminate in the conserved phenylalanine or tryptophan, so it likely reflects a read error. The CDR3, as DNA: TGTGCCAGCAGCGGACAGGTGTACGAGCAGTACTCC. It translates to CASSGQVYEQYS. The chain is built from TRBV2 and TRBJ2-7, with 7 bases matching TRBD1. The CDR3 contains 12 residues. The germline V gene has CDR1 SNHLY and CDR2 FYNNEI. V dropped 6 bases and J dropped 4; count of bases not matched to a gene: 3.

As concerns this clonotype: A single base separates this from a much larger clone, so it may be a read error. This chain joins TRBV5-6 and TRBJ1-1, with D perhaps TRBD1 (5 bases). Germline CDR1 is SGHDT and CDR2 is YYEEEE. CDR3 size: 15 residues. CDR3 residues: CAGSGAGGADTEAFF. The CDR3 DNA reads TGTGCCGGCAGCGGGGCGGGAGGCGCCGACACTGAAGCTTTCTTT.

The chain couples TRBV6-6 to TRBJ2-1; perhaps TRBD1 as D (5 bases). The CDR3 has 13 residues. Germline-derived CDR1 and CDR2 are MNHNY and SVGAGI (reference sequence). Trimming stripped 6 bases from V and 5 bases from J, with 11 bases between. CDR3 in DNA: TGTGCCAGCAGCCTGACAGCGCACAATGAGCAGTTCTTC. The encoded protein is CASSLTAHNEQFF.

In regard to this clonotype: One end of the junction fails to match germline, which may point to a read error. V is TRBV6-6 and J is TRBJ2-2, with TRBD2 identical over 8 bases. Germline CDR1 is MNHNY and CDR2 is SVGAGI (reference sequence). The CDR3 extends over 16 amino acids. CDR3 protein: CASSPGLEGGQGELSF. CDR3 DNA: TGTGCCAGCAGCCCGGGACTAGAGGGGGGGCAAGGGGAGCTGTCTTTT.

This clonotype was detected many times. This chain connects TRBV2 to TRBJ2-6, with 11 bases fitting TRBD2. Germline assignment: CDR1 SNHLY and CDR2 FYNNEI. V dropped 5 bases and J dropped 4; count of bases not matched to a gene: 16. The CDR3 is 20 amino acids. The CDR3: CASSTSFRLAGSEGANVLTF. As DNA, the CDR3 is TGTGCCAGCAGTACCTCTTTTCGACTAGCGGGATCTGAAGGGGCCAACGTCCTGACTTTC.

This clonotype appeared a few times. V usage is TRBV5-1 and J usage is TRBJ2-4; perhaps D is TRBD1 or TRBD2 (6 bases each). The CDR3 totals 15 residues. CDR1 is SGHRS and CDR2 is YFSETQ in the germline V gene. Trimming stripped 4 bases from V and 1 base from J, with 12 bases between. For the CDR3, the DNA is TGCGCCAGCAGCGCGGGACAATCGGCCAAAAACATTCAGTACTTC. Its protein product is CASSAGQSAKNIQYF.

Notes on this clonotype: This may stem from a read error, because a much larger clone lies one nucleotide away. The conserved final phenylalanine or tryptophan is absent from the CDR3, which likely points to a read error. This chain connects TRBV5-1 to TRBJ1-1, with D possibly TRBD1 on 5 matching bases. The germline V gene has CDR1 SGHRS and CDR2 YFSETQ. V was shortened by 4 bases and J by 4 bases, with 14 bases between the two germline ends. This CDR3 contains 14 residues. The CDR3 reads CASSPPGTSTEAFL. CDR3 DNA sequence: TGCGCCAGCAGCCCTCCAGGGACCTCCACTGAAGCTTTCCTT.

This clonotype has at least ten counts. CDR3 sequence: CASSVAERPVGYTF. The CDR3 DNA follows: TGTGCCAGCAGCGTAGCCGAGCGACCGGTGGGCTACACCTTC. V and J are TRBV9 and TRBJ1-2, with unresolved D. This CDR3 region has 14 residues. Trimming cost V 0 bases and J 8 bases, with 14 bases left between them. Germline CDR1 is SGDLS and CDR2 is YYNGEE.

In regard to this clonotype: The final CDR3 position lacks the conserved phenylalanine or tryptophan, pointing to a likely read error. The chain uses TRBV6-2 or TRBV6-3 and TRBJ2-1, with D unclear. The CDR3 sequence is 12 residues long. Trimming took off 6 bases at V and 7 bases at J, with 10 bases between the two ends. Germline assignment: CDR1 MNHEY and CDR2 SVGEGT. The CDR3 here is CASRPTANEQFL. CDR3 DNA: TGTGCCAGCAGACCTACAGCAAATGAGCAGTTCTTA.

There are many counts of this clonotype. V and J are TRBV4-2 and TRBJ2-1; 8 bases match TRBD2. The V segment lost 4 bases and the J segment 6 bases; nucleotides outside the gene matches: 14. The CDR3 has 17 amino acids. CDR1 and CDR2 (germline): LGHNA, YNFKEQ. The CDR3 region has the DNA TGTGCCAGCAGCCCCGAGTGGGGCGGGAGGAATATCAATGAGCAGTTCTTC. This codes for CASSPEWGGRNINEQFF.

V and J are TRBV28 and TRBJ2-3, with 7 bases fitting TRBD1. The J call is doubtful: the DNA matches TRBJ2-1 better. From germline, CDR1 is MDHEN and CDR2 SYDVKM. The CDR3 is 16 amino acids. The CDR3 here is CASSSPADRTGDTQFF. The CDR3 DNA follows: TGTGCCAGCAGTTCCCCCGCGGACAGGACTGGTGATACGCAGTTCTTC.